One and the same sample provided the 15 T cell receptor beta chains below, sequenced in a study of cytomegalovirus exposure and HLA in healthy donors. This PCR relied on a set of 60 Vbeta primers and 13 Jbeta primers. This table comes from immunoSEQ multiplex PCR, and its TCRdb copy is limited to in-frame clones, with some not included. The sample records around 130,000 clones, 80% being singletons. The sequencing input was PBMCs. The receptors come from a man under 40 in good health and CMV-seronegative.

The rearrangement links TRBV12-5 to TRBJ1-2; 7 bases line up with TRBD1. The CDR3 spans 13 residues. Germline lookup yields CDR1 LGHNT and CDR2 FRNRAP. V was clipped by 7 bases and J by 9 bases; unmatched bases: 11. CDR3 nucleotides: TGTGCTAGTGCTCCCGGGACAGCACAGAGCTACACCTTC. Translating gives CASAPGTAQSYTF.

The V gene is TRBV28, the J gene TRBJ1-4, with 10 positions matching TRBD1. The CDR3 runs to 15 residues. V dropped 2 bases and J dropped 10; count of bases not matched to a gene: 7. Germline CDR1 MDHEN, CDR2 SYDVKM. CDR3 sequence reads: CASSLVAGQGGKLFF. CDR3 in DNA: TGTGCCAGCAGTTTAGTCGCTGGACAGGGGGGAAAACTGTTTTTT.

This clone was counted between two and nine times. The same CDR3 can be traced to other DNA sequences in this sample. The rearrangement joins TRBV7-2 to TRBJ2-2, with TRBD2 matching 10 bases. The junction had 8 bases not matched to a gene; V was cut back by 3 bases and J by 4 bases. This CDR3 is built from 17 residues. Germline CDR1 is SGHTA and CDR2 is FQGNSA. In nucleotides, the CDR3 is TGTGCCAGCAGCTTTGGGTTAGCGGGAGGCCCCACCGGGGAGCTGTTTTTT. Translated: CASSFGLAGGPTGELFF.

There are a few counts of this clone. The chain carries TRBV4-2 and TRBJ2-1, with TRBD2 identical over 7 bases. The CDR3 loop spans 16 amino acids. With 5 bases clipped from V and 2 bases from J, the junction kept 9 bases outside the gene matches. Germline CDR1 and CDR2: LGHNA and YNFKEQ. CDR3: CASSEVRGSTYNEQFF. The CDR3 DNA reads as TGTGCCAGCAGCGAGGTACGCGGGAGTACCTACAATGAGCAGTTCTTC.

This clone was observed a handful of times. V and J are TRBV5-8 and TRBJ2-5, with D uncertain. The CDR3 is made up of 12 amino acids. Germline CDR1 is SGHTS and CDR2 is YDEGEE. V shed 1 base and J shed 8 bases, with 9 bases lying between them. CDR3 DNA sequence: TGTGCCAGCAGCTTGCCGAGGATTACCCAGTACTTC. This encodes CASSLPRITQYF. Full variable domain (outside the CDR3, taken from reference TRBV5-8 and TRBJ2-5): EAGVTQSPTHLIKTRGQQATLRCSPISGHTSVYWYQQALGLGLQFLLWYDEGEERNRGNFPPRFSGRQFPNYSSELNVNALELEDSALYLCASSLPRITQYFGPGTRLLVL.

The chain has TRBV7-6 and TRBJ2-7; TRBD2 is a possible D gene (5 bases). This CDR3 is built from 15 residues. V dropped 5 bases and J dropped 0 bases, with 14 bases sitting between them. Germline assignment: CDR1 SGHVS and CDR2 FNYEAQ. For the CDR3, the DNA is TGTGCCAGCAGCCCGGCGGGCGGAGCCTCCTACGAGCAGTACTTC. Encoded protein: CASSPAGGASYEQYF.

The chain recombines TRBV5-1 with TRBJ1-1; D is undetermined. The CDR3 runs to 15 residues. Germline V gene sequence: CDR1 SGHRS, CDR2 YFSETQ. Deletions cut 4 bases from V and 0 bases from J, with 13 bases between. The DNA of the CDR3 is TGCGCCAGCAGCGTGGACGCTTACATGAACACTGAAGCTTTCTTT. Translating it yields CASSVDAYMNTEAFF.

The J gene is TRBJ2-7, the V gene TRBV27, with TRBD2 matching over 12 bases. The CDR3 covers 17 residues. Trimming took 5 bases from V and 0 from J; bases not matched to a gene: 8. CDR1 and CDR2 (germline): MNHEY, SMNVEV (reference sequence). The CDR3 nucleotides read TGTGCCAGCAGTCCGCGGACTAGCGGGACCTTCTCCTACGAGCAGTACTTC. This codes for CASSPRTSGTFSYEQYF.

V is TRBV5-5 and J is TRBJ1-5, with D possibly being TRBD1 (6 bases). The germline gives CDR1 SGHKS, CDR2 YYEKEE (reference sequence). The CDR3 has 13 residues. The V and J ends lost 4 bases and 13 bases respectively, with 18 bases between them. Here the CDR3 DNA reads TGTGCCAGCAGCGTTGGCGGGGGGGCGCATCAGCATTTT. Translating it yields CASSVGGGAHQHF.

The chain links TRBV19 to TRBJ2-1; no clear D. V lost 9 bases and J 3 bases, leaving 9 bases between the germline ends. This CDR3 spans 12 amino acids. Per the germline V gene, CDR1 is LNHDA and CDR2 is SQIVND (reference sequence). The chain's CDR3 is CASSQLYNEQFF. The CDR3 DNA reads TGTGCCAGCTCCCAACTCTACAATGAGCAGTTCTTC.

This clone has just one count. This chain connects TRBV4-3 to TRBJ2-7, with 8 bases identical to TRBD1. V shed 0 bases, J shed 0 bases, and the junction held 4 bases outside the gene matches. The CDR3 extends over 16 amino acids. CDR1 and CDR2 from the germline V gene are LGHNA and YSLEER. CDR3: CASSQDQGAYSYEQYF. The DNA of the CDR3 is TGCGCCAGCAGCCAAGATCAGGGGGCGTACTCCTACGAGCAGTACTTC.

This clone was observed a handful of times. The genes are TRBV19 and TRBJ1-5; D is perhaps TRBD1 (6 bases). The CDR3 sequence is 17 residues long. V shed 3 bases and J shed 5 bases, with 20 bases lying between them. Germline-derived CDR1 and CDR2 are LNHDA and SQIVND (reference sequence). This chain's CDR3 is CASSMRAGLEGDQPQHF. The CDR3 bases are TGTGCCAGTAGTATGCGGGCCGGGCTCGAGGGGGATCAGCCCCAGCATTTT.

This rearrangement joins TRBV6-5 to TRBJ2-1; TRBD1 aligns across 9 bases. Germline V lookup: CDR1 MNHEY, CDR2 SVGAGI. This CDR3 is built from 14 residues. The V gene end was trimmed by 7 bases and the J gene end by 7 bases; junction bases not matched to a gene: 8. The CDR3 region has the DNA TGTGCCAGCATCGGAGGACAGGGGAGGAATGAGCAGTTCTTC. Amino acids: CASIGGQGRNEQFF.

The CDR3 bases are TGCGCCAGCAGCCAAGAAGGCAGGGGAGGGGAAAAACTGTTTTTT. The encoded protein is CASSQEGRGGEKLFF. V gene TRBV4-3 combines with J gene TRBJ1-4; D perhaps matches TRBD1 (6 bases). The CDR3 sequence is 15 residues long. CDR1 is LGHNA and CDR2 is YSLEER in the germline V gene. The V and J ends lost 0 bases and 8 bases respectively, with 13 bases between them.

The chain links TRBV4-3 to TRBJ2-1; 9 bases line up with TRBD2. V lost 4 bases and J lost 7; bases outside the gene matches: 5. This CDR3 has 14 residues. The germline gives CDR1 LGHNA, CDR2 YSLEER. In DNA form, the CDR3 reads TGCGCCAGCAGCCGGCGGGAGGGCCTGAATGAGCAGTTCTTC. As protein: CASSRREGLNEQFF.